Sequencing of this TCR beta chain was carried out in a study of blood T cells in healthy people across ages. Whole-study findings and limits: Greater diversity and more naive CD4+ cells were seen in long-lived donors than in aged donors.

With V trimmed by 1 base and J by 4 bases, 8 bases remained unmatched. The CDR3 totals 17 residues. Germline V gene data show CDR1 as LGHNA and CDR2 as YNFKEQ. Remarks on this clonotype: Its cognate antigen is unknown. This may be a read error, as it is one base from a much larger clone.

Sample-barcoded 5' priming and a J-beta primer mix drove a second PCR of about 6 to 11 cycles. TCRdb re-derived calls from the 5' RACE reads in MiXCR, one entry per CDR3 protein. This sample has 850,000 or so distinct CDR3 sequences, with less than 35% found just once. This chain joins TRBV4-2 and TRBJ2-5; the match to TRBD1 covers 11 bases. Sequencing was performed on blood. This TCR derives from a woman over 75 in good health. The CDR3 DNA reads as TGTGCCAGCAGCCAAGTCTCCACGGGGACAGGGGGAGAGACCCAGTACTTC. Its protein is CASSQVSTGTGGETQYF.